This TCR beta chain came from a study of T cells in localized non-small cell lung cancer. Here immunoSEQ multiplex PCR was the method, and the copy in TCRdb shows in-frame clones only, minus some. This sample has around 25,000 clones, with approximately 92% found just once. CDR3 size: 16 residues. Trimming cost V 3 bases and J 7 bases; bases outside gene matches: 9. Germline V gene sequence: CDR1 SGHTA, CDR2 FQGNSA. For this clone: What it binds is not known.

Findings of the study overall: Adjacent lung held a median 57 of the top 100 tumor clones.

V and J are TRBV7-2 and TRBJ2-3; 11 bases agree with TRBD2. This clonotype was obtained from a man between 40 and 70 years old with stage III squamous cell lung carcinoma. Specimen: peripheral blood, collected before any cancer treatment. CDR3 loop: CASSLDLSGGANTQYF. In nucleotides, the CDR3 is TGTGCCAGCAGCTTGGACCTTAGCGGGGGGGCAAATACGCAGTATTTT. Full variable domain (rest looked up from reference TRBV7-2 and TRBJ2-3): GAGVSQSPSNKVTEKGKDVELRCDPISGHTALYWYRQSLGQGLEFLIYFQGNSAPDKSGLPSDRFSAERTGGSVSTLTIQRTQQEDSAVYLCASSLDLSGGANTQYFGPGTRLTVL.